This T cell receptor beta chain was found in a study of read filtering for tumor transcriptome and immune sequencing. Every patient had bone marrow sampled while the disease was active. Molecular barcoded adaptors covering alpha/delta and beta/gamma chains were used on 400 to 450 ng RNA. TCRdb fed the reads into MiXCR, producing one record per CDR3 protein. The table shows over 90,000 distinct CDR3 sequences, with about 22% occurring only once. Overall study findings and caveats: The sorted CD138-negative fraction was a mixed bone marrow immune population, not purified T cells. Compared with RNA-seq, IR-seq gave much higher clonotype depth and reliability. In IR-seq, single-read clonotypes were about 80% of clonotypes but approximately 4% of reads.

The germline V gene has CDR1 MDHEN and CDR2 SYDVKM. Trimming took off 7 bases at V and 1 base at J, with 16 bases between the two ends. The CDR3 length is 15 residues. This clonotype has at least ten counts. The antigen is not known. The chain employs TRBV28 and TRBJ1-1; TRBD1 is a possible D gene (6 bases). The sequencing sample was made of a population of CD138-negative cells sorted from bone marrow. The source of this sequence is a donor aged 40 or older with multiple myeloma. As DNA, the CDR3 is TGTGCCAGCACCGGAGGGGGGGCATCGAACACTGAAGCTTTCTTT. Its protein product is CASTGGGASNTEAFF.